Detailed here is one T cell receptor (beta chain). Germline V gene sequence: CDR1 SNHLY, CDR2 FYNNEI. This CDR3 has 15 amino acids. The junction had 8 bases not matched to a gene; V was cut back by 9 bases and J by 3 bases. The data were obtained in a study of CD8+CD57+ T cells in acquired aplastic anemia. About the research overall: DNA per sorted CD4+ or CD8+ sample ranged roughly 0.17 to 27.4 ug, averaging roughly 3.2 ug.

Genomic DNA templated the TCR beta VDJ and CDR3 profiling. TCRdb independently ran MiXCR on the reads; one entry per CDR3 protein. The sample lists about 400,000 distinct CDR3 sequences, about 70% occurring once. The receptor was isolated from a human donor in good health, serving as a control. The sequencing input was sorted CD4+, CD8+, or CD8+CD57+ T cells (not recorded which) from PBMCs. The chain uses TRBV2 and TRBJ2-5, with 12 bases lining up with TRBD2. CDR3 loop: CARDARLAGEETQYF. In DNA form, the CDR3 reads TGTGCCAGAGACGCGAGACTAGCGGGGGAAGAGACCCAGTACTTC.